Listed here are 30 T cell receptor beta chains from one sample, sequenced in a study of blood T cell repertoires in COVID-19. TCRdb's copy holds only in-frame clones and misses some; the assay was immunoSEQ multiplex PCR. The sample includes around 500,000 clones, over 75% of them seen just once. What was sequenced was peripheral blood. The receptors derive from a human donor in a cohort sampled during active COVID-19.

The chain carries TRBV3-1 (or the pseudogene TRBV3-2) and TRBJ1-5; TRBD1 might be the D (5 bases). Germline lookup yields CDR1 LGHDT and CDR2 YNNKEL (reference sequence). Trimming cost V 4 bases and J 5 bases, with 12 bases left between them. The CDR3 length is 14 residues. The CDR3 loop reads CASSPWTQDQPQHF. As DNA, the CDR3 is TGTGCCAGCAGCCCCTGGACACAGGATCAGCCCCAGCATTTT.

The genes are TRBV7-3 and TRBJ1-1, with 9 bases matching TRBD1. J was trimmed by 2 bases and V by 5 bases; bases with no gene match: 6. The germline V gene has CDR1 SGHTA and CDR2 FQGTGA. The CDR3 runs 15 residues. The CDR3 region is CASSAGQGINTEAFF. CDR3 sequence (DNA): TGTGCCAGCAGCGCAGGACAGGGGATTAACACTGAAGCTTTCTTT.

This chain uses TRBV30 with TRBJ1-3; D might be TRBD1 (5 bases). Trimming took off 3 bases at V and 4 bases at J, with 13 bases between the two ends. There are 14 residues in the CDR3. Germline V gives CDR1 GTSNPN, CDR2 SVGIG (reference sequence). CDR3: CAWSKGGDGNTIYF. In DNA form, the CDR3 reads TGTGCCTGGAGCAAAGGAGGGGACGGAAACACCATATATTTT. Full variable domain (missing parts from reference TRBV30 and TRBJ1-3): SQTIHQWPATLVQPVGSPLSLECTVEGTSNPNLYWYRQAAGRGLQLLFYSVGIGQISSEVPQNLSASRPQDRQFILSSKKLLLSDSGFYLCAWSKGGDGNTIYFGEGSWLTVV.

This clone was detected a few times. The chain carries TRBV3-1 (or the pseudogene TRBV3-2) and TRBJ1-1, with 8 bases lining up with TRBD1. The CDR3 loop spans 15 amino acids. With V trimmed by 4 bases and J by 6 bases, 10 bases remained unmatched. Germline V CDR1 and CDR2: LGHDT, YNNKEL (reference sequence). CDR3 sequence reads: CASSPNFDRGAEAFF. CDR3 DNA sequence: TGTGCCAGCAGCCCCAACTTCGACAGGGGTGCTGAAGCTTTCTTT.

This clone was detected only a few times. CDR3 DNA: TGTGCCTGGAGTGCCGGGACAGGGAGCTCTGGAAACACCATATATTTT. Translated: CAWSAGTGSSGNTIYF. This chain uses TRBV30 with TRBJ1-3; 9 bases map to TRBD1. The CDR3 contains 16 residues. Germline CDR1 and CDR2: GTSNPN and SVGIG (reference sequence). The junction had 4 bases not matched to a gene; V was cut back by 1 base and J by 0 bases.

V usage is TRBV9 and J usage is TRBJ1-3; tentatively, D is TRBD1 (6 bases). Germline CDR1 reads SGDLS; CDR2 reads YYNGEE. CDR3 length: 15 residues. V shed 1 base and J shed 1 base, with 9 bases lying between them. Here the CDR3 DNA reads TGTGCCAGCAGCGTAATGGACAGTTCTGGAAACACCATATATTTT. Amino acid sequence: CASSVMDSSGNTIYF.

The rearrangement joins TRBV29-1 to TRBJ2-3; weak D call: TRBD2 (5 bases). Trimming took 1 base from V and 5 from J, leaving 10 bases between them. Germline-derived CDR1 and CDR2 are SQVTM and ANQGSEA. There are 13 residues in the CDR3. The CDR3, as DNA: TGCAGCGTTGAAGGCCCTGGACTAGATACGCAGTATTTT. Its protein product is CSVEGPGLDTQYF.

There are a few counts of this clone. V is TRBV18 and J is TRBJ1-2; TRBD1 agrees at 8 bases. The CDR3 consists of 14 residues. The germline CDR1 and CDR2 sequences are KGHSH and LQKENI. After removal of 5 bases from V and 5 bases from J, the junction contained 7 bases not matched to a gene. The CDR3 protein is CASSKDRDGYGYTF. Here the CDR3 DNA reads TGTGCCAGCTCAAAGGACAGGGACGGATATGGCTACACCTTC.

This clone was detected a few times. V is TRBV4-2 and J is TRBJ2-5, with 9 bases lining up with TRBD2. Germline CDR1 is LGHNA and CDR2 is YNFKEQ. Trimming at V came to 4 bases and at J to 3 bases, leaving 3 bases not matched to a gene. This CDR3 has 14 amino acids. CDR3 region: CASSRSGGKETQYF. In DNA, the CDR3 is TGTGCCAGCAGCCGTAGCGGGGGTAAAGAGACCCAGTACTTC.

This clone appeared a few times. The rearrangement links TRBV5-6 to TRBJ1-1; 9 bases map to TRBD1. Losses at the gene ends were 2 bases for V and 7 bases for J; bases not matched to a gene: 3. The germline CDR1 and CDR2 sequences are SGHDT and YYEEEE. The CDR3 extends over 13 amino acids. Written as DNA, the CDR3 is TGTGCCAGCAGCTTTGGGGACAGGGTTGAAGCTTTCTTT. This sequence encodes CASSFGDRVEAFF.

The chain has TRBV19 and TRBJ2-5, with TRBD2 as a possible D gene (5 bases). The germline CDR1 and CDR2 sequences are LNHDA and SQIVND (reference sequence). The V and J ends lost 7 bases and 2 bases respectively, with 14 bases between them. The CDR3 contains 14 residues. This CDR3 reads CASTSRPGQETQYF. For the CDR3, the DNA is TGTGCCAGTACCTCACGACCGGGGCAAGAGACCCAGTACTTC.

This clone appeared a few times. Distinct nucleotide sequences in the sample also encode this CDR3. V is TRBV9 and J is TRBJ2-7; possible D gene TRBD1, 7 bases. This CDR3 is 14 amino acids long. The germline V gene encodes CDR1 SGDLS and CDR2 YYNGEE. V shed 2 bases and J shed 3 bases, with 12 bases lying between them. The CDR3 nucleotides are TGTGCCAGCAGCGTGGCGGGACAGAGCTACGAGCAGTACTTC. Translating gives CASSVAGQSYEQYF.

The chain is built from TRBV15 and TRBJ1-6, with 7 bases lining up with TRBD1. J gave up 8 bases and V 2 bases, and 6 bases lay outside the gene matches. CDR3 length: 15 residues. Per the germline V gene, CDR1 is LNHNV and CDR2 is YYDKDF (reference sequence). The CDR3 sequence: CATSRSNRGDSPLHF. For the CDR3, the DNA is TGTGCCACCAGCAGATCAAACAGGGGAGATTCACCCCTCCACTTT.

The chain couples TRBV5-1 to TRBJ2-1; D is possibly TRBD2 (6 bases). CDR3 size: 14 residues. Germline CDR1 SGHRS, CDR2 YFSETQ. Trimming pared 1 base from V and 7 bases from J, leaving 12 bases between. This chain's CDR3 is CASSLSSAGNEQFF. CDR3 DNA: TGCGCCAGCAGCTTGAGTAGCGCGGGGAATGAGCAGTTCTTC.

The chain combines TRBV5-1 with TRBJ2-5; D perhaps matches TRBD1 (5 bases). Germline CDR1 SGHRS, CDR2 YFSETQ. With 0 bases removed from V and 4 bases from J, the gap between germline ends came to 13 bases. The CDR3 has 15 residues. CDR3 DNA: TGCGCCAGCAGCTTGGCCGCCACAGGCCGAGAGACCCAGTACTTC. Encoded protein: CASSLAATGRETQYF.

The CDR3 coding sequence is TGTGCCAGCAGTTCGGGACAATCCGGGGAGCTGTTTTTT. Translating gives CASSSGQSGELFF. The chain links TRBV6-5 to TRBJ2-2; perhaps TRBD1 as D (6 bases). Trimming pared 4 bases from V and 6 bases from J, leaving 9 bases between. The CDR3 length is 13 residues. Germline assignment: CDR1 MNHEY and CDR2 SVGAGI.

The sample holds a few counts of this clone. The chain joins TRBV5-6 to TRBJ1-1, with D unresolved. The V gene's germline CDR1 is SGHDT and CDR2 YYEEEE. The CDR3 is 15 residues long. V lost 4 bases and J lost 10, with 23 bases in between. CDR3 coding DNA: TGTGCCAGCAGCAATCCTGATTTTGACACCACAAGAGCTTTCTTT. Protein product: CASSNPDFDTTRAFF. Supplemented by reference TRBV5-6 and TRBJ1-1, the full variable domain reads DAGVTQSPTHLIKTRGQQVTLRCSPKSGHDTVSWYQQALGQGPQFIFQYYEEEERQRGNFPDRFSGHQFPNYSSELNVNALLLGDSALYLCASSNPDFDTTRAFFGQGTRLTVV.

This clone showed up just a few times. The chain has TRBV11-2 and TRBJ1-2, with 7 bases fitting TRBD1. Looked up from germline, CDR1 is SGHAT and CDR2 is FQNNGV. With 5 bases clipped from V and 6 bases from J, the junction kept 6 bases outside the gene matches. This CDR3 contains 13 residues. The chain's CDR3 is CASSLTGRNGYTF. Written as DNA, the CDR3 is TGTGCCAGCAGCCTGACAGGGAGAAATGGCTACACCTTC.

The CDR3 DNA follows: TGTGCCAGCAGCGGAGAGGGTCTAGCGGGGGACAATGAGCAGTTCTTC. Protein sequence: CASSGEGLAGDNEQFF. The V call is TRBV2, the J call TRBJ2-1, with 10 bases aligning to TRBD2. Germline lookup yields CDR1 SNHLY and CDR2 FYNNEI. V gave up 6 bases and J gave up 5 bases; unmatched junction bases: 10. The CDR3 spans 16 residues.

The rearrangement uses TRBV5-6 and TRBJ2-1, with a weak D call TRBD1 (6 bases). Germline V CDR1 and CDR2: SGHDT, YYEEEE. The CDR3 is made up of 15 amino acids. Trimming left V 1 base short and J 7 bases short, with 15 bases between. In nucleotides, the CDR3 is TGTGCCAGCAGCTTGCCAGGGGCGTGGGCGAATGAGCAGTTCTTC. As protein: CASSLPGAWANEQFF.

The CDR3 region is CASSEEPVSSYEQYF. DNA of the CDR3: TGTGCCAGCAGTGAAGAGCCCGTTTCTTCCTACGAGCAGTACTTC. The genes are TRBV6-1 and TRBJ2-7; D is unclear. Between the trimmed V and J ends, which lost 1 base and 1 base, there was a span of 11 bases. The CDR3 totals 15 residues. Germline V gene lookup returns CDR1 MNHNS and CDR2 SASEGT.

The chain joins TRBV7-3 to TRBJ1-2, with 8 nucleotides matching TRBD1. With 5 bases clipped from V and 4 bases from J, the junction kept 6 bases outside the gene matches. This CDR3 is built from 14 residues. Germline lookup yields CDR1 SGHTA and CDR2 FQGTGA. The chain's CDR3 is CASSPGQGGYGYTF. As DNA, the CDR3 is TGTGCCAGCAGCCCCGGACAGGGAGGCTATGGCTACACCTTC.

This clone was recorded once. V usage is TRBV7-8 and J usage is TRBJ2-5; 8 bases map to TRBD2. CDR1 and CDR2 from the germline V gene are SGHVS and FQNEAQ. V was clipped by 7 bases and J by 1 base; unmatched bases: 8. CDR3 length equals 15 residues. This CDR3 is CASTRTSSTQETQYF. CDR3 bases: TGTGCCAGCACCCGGACTAGCAGCACCCAAGAGACCCAGTACTTC. Filled out from reference TRBV7-8 and TRBJ2-5, the complete variable domain reads GAGVSQSPRYKVAKRGQDVALRCDPISGHVSLFWYQQALGQGPEFLTYFQNEAQLDKSGLPSDRFFAERPEGSVSTLKIQRTQQEDSAVYLCASTRTSSTQETQYFGPGTRLLVL.

V gene TRBV6-6 combines with J gene TRBJ2-1; tentatively, D is TRBD2 (6 bases). The CDR3 has 15 amino acids. Germline assignment: CDR1 MNHNY and CDR2 SVGAGI (reference sequence). V lost 0 bases to trimming and J lost 10 bases, with 16 bases between them. The chain's CDR3 is CASSYSPGLKGEQFF. CDR3 DNA sequence: TGTGCCAGCAGTTACTCGCCGGGACTTAAAGGGGAGCAGTTCTTC.

The chain couples TRBV7-2 to TRBJ2-3; 7 nucleotides line up with TRBD1. This CDR3 comprises 15 residues. J gave up 3 bases and V 5 bases, and 8 bases lay outside the gene matches. In germline, CDR1 is SGHTA, CDR2 FQGNSA. The CDR3 DNA is TGTGCCAGCAGCCCCGACAGGGTCGGAACAGATACGCAGTATTTT. Amino acids: CASSPDRVGTDTQYF.

J is TRBJ1-2 and V is TRBV7-2; 7 bases map to TRBD1. The CDR3 runs to 15 residues. J was trimmed by 2 bases and V by 4 bases; bases with no gene match: 7. Germline V gene data show CDR1 as SGHTA and CDR2 as FQGNSA. CDR3 sequence: CASSSLGTVNYGYTF. As DNA, the CDR3 is TGTGCCAGCAGCTCCCTTGGGACAGTCAACTATGGCTACACCTTC.

This rearrangement joins TRBV6-5 to TRBJ2-7; 8 bases agree with TRBD1. The ends lost 7 bases at V and 7 bases at J; junction bases unmatched: 6. This CDR3 has 12 residues. Germline CDR1 and CDR2: MNHEY and SVGAGI. CDR3 DNA: TGTGCCAGCACCGAAACAGGGGGTGAGCAGTACTTC. Amino acids: CASTETGGEQYF.

CDR3 sequence reads: CASSPLSLADTQYF. The CDR3 DNA follows: TGTGCCAGCTCACCACTGTCATTAGCCGATACGCAGTATTTT. The rearrangement joins TRBV18 to TRBJ2-3, with D unclear. CDR3 length: 14 amino acids. Trimming left V 1 base short and J 6 bases short, with 11 bases between. Germline assignment: CDR1 KGHSH and CDR2 LQKENI.

This clone was picked up a small number of times. The V call is TRBV28, the J call TRBJ1-2; D is perhaps TRBD1 (6 bases). This CDR3 comprises 13 residues. Trimming pared 2 bases from V and 5 bases from J, leaving 9 bases between. Germline V gene data show CDR1 as MDHEN and CDR2 as SYDVKM. The CDR3 loop reads CASSLTGKYGYTF. CDR3 bases: TGTGCCAGCAGTTTAACAGGGAAATATGGCTACACCTTC.

V is TRBV6-5 and J is TRBJ1-2, with TRBD1 matching 7 bases. Trimming cost V 5 bases and J 3 bases; bases outside gene matches: 3. The CDR3 has 13 amino acids. Per germline, CDR1 MNHEY and CDR2 SVGAGI. The CDR3 here is CASSPGQYYGYTF. CDR3 in DNA: TGTGCCAGCAGTCCGGGACAGTACTATGGCTACACCTTC.